The 15 T cell receptor beta chains listed next were all sequenced from one sample in a study of preoperative IRX-2 immunotherapy in early breast cancer. Clones were read by immunoSEQ multiplex PCR, and TCRdb kept only the in-frame ones, dropping some. The data hold some 25,000 clones, with around 91% observed a single time. The treatment was: preoperative locoregional IRX-2 cytokine immunotherapy. Sequences were derived from tumor tissue, sampled after IRX-2 immunotherapy. All receptors come from a human donor with breast cancer.

V and J are TRBV28 and TRBJ2-1; TRBD2 aligns across 12 bases. CDR1 is MDHEN and CDR2 is SYDVKM in the germline V gene. Trimming cost V 10 bases and J 8 bases; bases outside gene matches: 9. CDR3 size: 14 residues. CDR3 DNA sequence: TGTGCCATACATTCTAGCGGGAGGGAGGATGAGCAGTTCTTC. Translating it yields CAIHSSGREDEQFF.

The chain joins TRBV27 to TRBJ2-7; D may be TRBD1 (6 bases). V shed 6 bases and J shed 4 bases, with 13 bases lying between them. Germline loops: CDR1 MNHEY, CDR2 SMNVEV (reference sequence). This CDR3 contains 13 residues. In nucleotides, the CDR3 is TGTGCCAGCAGGTTGGGCAGGGGTTACGAGCAGTACTTC. Translating gives CASRLGRGYEQYF.

This chain links TRBV27 with TRBJ1-5, with D perhaps TRBD1 (5 bases). Trimming took 0 bases from V and 2 from J, leaving 8 bases between them. This CDR3 has 15 amino acids. CDR1 MNHEY and CDR2 SMNVEV come from the germline V gene (reference sequence). CDR3 sequence (DNA): TGTGCCAGCAGTTTATCCGCACAGGGCAATCAGCCCCAGCATTTT. Translation: CASSLSAQGNQPQHF.

V and J are TRBV25-1 and TRBJ1-2; a possible D gene is TRBD1 (5 bases). The CDR3 runs to 13 residues. Trimming took off 4 bases at V and 5 bases at J, with 11 bases between the two ends. Germline CDR1 and CDR2: MGHDK and SYGVNS. In nucleotides, the CDR3 is TGTGCCAGCAGTGTGATGGGGGATTATGGCTACACCTTC. Its translation is CASSVMGDYGYTF.

In its sample, this clone was seen once. The chain recombines TRBV5-4 with TRBJ1-3, with TRBD1 matching over 9 bases. CDR3 length: 16 amino acids. Per the germline V gene, CDR1 is SGHNT and CDR2 is YYREEE (reference sequence). V dropped 2 bases and J dropped 3; count of bases not matched to a gene: 6. For the CDR3, the DNA is TGTGCCAGCAGCTTCCGGACAGGGGAACGTGGAAACACCATATATTTT. Translation gives CASSFRTGERGNTIYF.

This clone was seen only a few times. V usage is TRBV6-6 and J usage is TRBJ1-5, with D uncertain. Between the trimmed V and J ends, which lost 1 base and 4 bases, there was a span of 8 bases. The CDR3 runs 14 residues. Per germline, CDR1 MNHNY and CDR2 SVGAGI (reference sequence). The DNA of the CDR3 is TGTGCCAGCAGTTACTTATCCGATAATCAGCCCCAGCATTTT. Its protein is CASSYLSDNQPQHF.

The chain links TRBV19 to TRBJ2-6; 8 nucleotides align to TRBD1. The V segment lost 4 bases and the J segment 0 bases; nucleotides outside the gene matches: 8. Germline assignment: CDR1 LNHDA and CDR2 SQIVND (reference sequence). There are 18 residues in the CDR3. The CDR3 protein is CASSKGQGSFSGANVLTF. The CDR3 nucleotides read TGTGCCAGTAGTAAAGGACAGGGCTCCTTCTCTGGGGCCAACGTCCTGACTTTC.

The CDR3 region is CASSPTGPGNTIYF. DNA for the CDR3: TGTGCCAGCAGCCCGACAGGGCCTGGAAACACCATATATTTT. J is TRBJ1-3 and V is TRBV21-1; the table's TRBD1 call for D was not verified on the DNA. TRBV21-1 is a recognized pseudogene. The length of the CDR3 is 14 residues.

The rearrangement joins TRBV5-4 to TRBJ2-1; D is ambiguous. This CDR3 contains 14 residues. V lost 10 bases and J 5 bases, leaving 19 bases between the germline ends. The germline gives CDR1 SGHNT, CDR2 YYREEE (reference sequence). DNA of the CDR3: TGTGCCTTAGGGTCTCCACAACTGAACAATGAGCAGTTCTTC. Protein: CALGSPQLNNEQFF.

This clone appeared once. The chain employs TRBV5-1 and TRBJ2-5, with 7 bases fitting TRBD2. Germline-derived CDR1 and CDR2 are SGHRS and YFSETQ. The length of the CDR3 is 14 residues. V was clipped by 2 bases and J by 1 base; unmatched bases: 2. CDR3 sequence: CASSFGGFQETQYF. As DNA, the CDR3 is TGCGCCAGCAGCTTCGGGGGGTTCCAAGAGACCCAGTACTTC.

The V gene is TRBV5-1, the J gene TRBJ2-5, with 7 positions matching TRBD1. Germline loops: CDR1 SGHRS, CDR2 YFSETQ. V was pared by 4 bases and J by 5 bases, with 11 bases of the junction left unmatched. This CDR3 has 15 residues. This chain's CDR3 is CASSALTGNEETQYF. The CDR3 coding sequence is TGCGCCAGCAGCGCCTTGACAGGGAACGAGGAGACCCAGTACTTC.

CDR3 loop: CASSYSIQGGYTF. The CDR3 region has the DNA TGTGCCAGCAGTTACTCGATACAGGGTGGCTACACCTTC. The V call is TRBV6-5, the J call TRBJ1-2; D possibly corresponds to TRBD1 (6 bases). Germline CDR1 and CDR2: MNHEY and SVGAGI. V shed 0 bases and J shed 7 bases, with 9 bases lying between them. CDR3 size: 13 residues.

This sequence joins TRBV19 and TRBJ1-1; 10 positions agree with TRBD1. V was pared by 9 bases and J by 5 bases, with 9 bases of the junction left unmatched. CDR3 length equals 14 residues. Germline V gene data show CDR1 as LNHDA and CDR2 as SQIVND (reference sequence). CDR3 in DNA: TGTGCCAGCCCGATGCCGGGACAGGGGACTGAAGCTTTCTTT. This gives the protein CASPMPGQGTEAFF.

This chain uses TRBV6-5 with TRBJ2-7, with 7 nucleotides matching TRBD2. The CDR3 extends over 15 amino acids. V trimming: 2 bases; J trimming: 4 bases; junction bases outside the gene matches: 8. Germline values: CDR1 MNHEY, CDR2 SVGAGI. The CDR3 region is CASSYGGRRVYEQYF. The DNA of the CDR3 is TGTGCCAGCAGTTACGGCGGGAGACGGGTTTACGAGCAGTACTTC.

There are a few counts of this clone. The V gene is TRBV2, the J gene TRBJ2-1; 9 nucleotides agree with TRBD2. This CDR3 spans 14 amino acids. The germline V gene encodes CDR1 SNHLY and CDR2 FYNNEI. V gave up 0 bases and J gave up 10 bases; unmatched junction bases: 4. The CDR3 nucleotides are TGTGCCAGCAGTGAAGCTCGTCTAGCGGGAGAGCAGTTCTTC. This translates into CASSEARLAGEQFF. Full variable domain (remainder filled in from reference TRBV2 and TRBJ2-1): EPEVTQTPSHQVTQMGQEVILRCVPISNHLYFYWYRQILGQKVEFLVSFYNNEISEKSEIFDDQFSVERPDGSNFTLKIRSTKLEDSAMYFCASSEARLAGEQFFGPGTRLTVL.